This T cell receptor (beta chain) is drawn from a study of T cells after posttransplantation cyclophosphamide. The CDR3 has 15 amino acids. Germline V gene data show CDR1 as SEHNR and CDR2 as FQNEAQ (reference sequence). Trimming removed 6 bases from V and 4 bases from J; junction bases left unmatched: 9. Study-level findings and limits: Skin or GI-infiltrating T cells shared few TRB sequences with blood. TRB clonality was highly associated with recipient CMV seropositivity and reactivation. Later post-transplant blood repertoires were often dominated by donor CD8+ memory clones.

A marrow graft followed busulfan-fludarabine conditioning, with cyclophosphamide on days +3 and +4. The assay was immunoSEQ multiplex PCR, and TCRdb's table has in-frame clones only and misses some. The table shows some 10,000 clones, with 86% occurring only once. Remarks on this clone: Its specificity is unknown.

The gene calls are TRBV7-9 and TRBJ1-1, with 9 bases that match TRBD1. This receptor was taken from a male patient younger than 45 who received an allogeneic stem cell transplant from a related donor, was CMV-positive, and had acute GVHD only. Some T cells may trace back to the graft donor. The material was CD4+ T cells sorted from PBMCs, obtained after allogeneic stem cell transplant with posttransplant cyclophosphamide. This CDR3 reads CASSGEGQGGTEAFF. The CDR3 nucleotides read TGTGCCAGCAGTGGAGAGGGACAGGGAGGCACTGAAGCTTTCTTT.